Included here is one TCR beta chain sequence, with context. Its antigen is not identified. The V gene's germline CDR1 is MNHEY and CDR2 SVGAGI. V trimming: 2 bases; J trimming: 2 bases; junction bases outside the gene matches: 9. This CDR3 comprises 16 residues. PCR was performed using 60 Vbeta and 13 Jbeta primers. Generated by immunoSEQ multiplex PCR, the TCRdb table keeps only in-frame clones and is missing some. Of some 150,000 clones listed, 82% were seen once; the top ten hold roughly 3.1%. This specimen comes from a study of cytomegalovirus exposure and HLA in healthy donors. In the study overall: Around 200 million T cells yielded 117 million unique TCR beta sequences, as an earlier analysis found. In terms of ancestry, the Caucasian-associated cluster contained around 79% of the 350 to 450 genotyped donors.

Study-level points and caveats: Researchers catalogued some 160 TCR beta chains as cytomegalovirus-associated. Judged likely to be a sequencing artifact was a cluster of highly shared sequence variants.

Sequencing was performed on PBMCs. The chain couples TRBV6-5 to TRBJ2-7; 7 nucleotides line up with TRBD1. The clonotype comes from a man younger than 35 in good health and CMV-seropositive. DNA for the CDR3: TGTGCCAGCAGTTACCTAAAGACAGGGATCCCCTACGAGCAGTACTTC. Translating gives CASSYLKTGIPYEQYF.